Detailed here is one T cell receptor (beta chain). The record originates from a study of cytotoxic CD8 clonotypes in ibrutinib-treated CLL. TCRdb's copy holds only in-frame clones and misses some; the assay was immunoSEQ multiplex PCR. The repertoire holds around 97,000 clones, with 60% to 80% as singletons. There are 13 residues in the CDR3. Germline V CDR1 and CDR2: SNHLY, FYNNEI. V was clipped by 6 bases and J by 0 bases, with 6 bases between them. The starting material was PBMCs, obtained after 12 months of ibrutinib treatment. This TCR derives from a human donor with chronic lymphocytic leukemia. The rearrangement joins TRBV2 to TRBJ1-3; D call uncertain. The CDR3 DNA sequence: TGTGCCAGCAGGGAGGGCTCTGGAAACACCATATATTTT. This sequence encodes CASREGSGNTIYF.